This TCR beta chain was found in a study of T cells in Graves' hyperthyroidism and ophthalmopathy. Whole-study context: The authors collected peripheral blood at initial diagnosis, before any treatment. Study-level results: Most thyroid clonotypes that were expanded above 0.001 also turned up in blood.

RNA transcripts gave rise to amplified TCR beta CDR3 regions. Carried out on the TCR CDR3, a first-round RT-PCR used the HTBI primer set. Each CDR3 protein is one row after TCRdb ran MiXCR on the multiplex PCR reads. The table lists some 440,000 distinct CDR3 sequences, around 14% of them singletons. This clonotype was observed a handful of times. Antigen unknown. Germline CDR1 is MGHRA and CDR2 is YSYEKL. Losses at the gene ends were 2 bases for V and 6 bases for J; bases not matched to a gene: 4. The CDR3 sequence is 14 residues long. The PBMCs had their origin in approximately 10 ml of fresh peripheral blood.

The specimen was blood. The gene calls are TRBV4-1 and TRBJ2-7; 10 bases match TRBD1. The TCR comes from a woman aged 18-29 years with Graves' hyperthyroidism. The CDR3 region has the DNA TGCGCCAGCAGCCAACCGGGACAGGGGACCGAGCAGTACTTC. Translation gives CASSQPGQGTEQYF.